This T cell receptor (beta chain) was observed in a study of T-cell reconstitution after alpha-beta-depleted transplantation in children (dated by TCRdb to 2016 to 2017). Concerning the study at large: The study quantitatively tracked T-cell immune reconstitution after TCRalphabeta/CD19-depleted allogeneic hematopoietic cell transplantation in children using TCR repertoire profiling.

Trimming leaves V shorter by 7 bases and J shorter by 1 base, with the junction holding 16 bases beyond the gene matches. The CDR3 contains 19 residues, cysteine and phenylalanine counted. Kept here is only the CDR3 DNA, which spans 57 bases and is read in frame from base 1. CDR1 and CDR2, per the germline V gene, are KGHDR and SFDVKD. Libraries were prepared through PCR. Sequencing relied on an Illumina HiSeq 2500. TCR libraries were prepared with molecular barcoding, using unique molecular identifiers to normalize TCRbeta repertoire quantification. In TCRdb, the public reads were trimmed at Q25 with fastp and aligned with MiXCR, with productive beta chains retained. Every entry covers one CDR3 protein and lists the most common genes and DNA from its rows. The sample table records a few hundred thousand distinct CDR3 sequences; roughly a tenth of these occur just once. Roughly 5.1% of the sample comes from the top ten.

A note on this clonotype: Its antigen remains unidentified. Base quality data are lacking; no much larger clone is found one base away.

Material: PBMCs from the stem cell graft donor, obtained from the stem cell graft. This clonotype was obtained from a human donor who donated a stem cell graft to a child with acute myeloid leukemia. The chain joins TRBV24-1 to TRBJ2-5, with TRBD2 matching 11 junction bases. The base sequence is TGTGCCACCAGAATTTCTGAGCGTCTAGCGGGGGGATCCCAAGAGACCCAGTACTTC. This encodes CATRISERLAGGSQETQYF.